The entry below gives a single TCR beta chain sequence along with its context. Its target is unknown. The data belong to a study of cytomegalovirus exposure and HLA in healthy donors. Study-wide context: Early released data comprised about 90 million unique TCRs from HLA-typed donors. Most genotyped donors, roughly 83% of about 360, had Caucasian-associated genetic ancestry. Findings and limits, study-wide: According to an earlier analysis, most TCR beta V segments yielded productive rearrangements about 90% or about 30% of the time.

CDR1 and CDR2 (germline): DFQATT, SNEGSKA (reference sequence). This CDR3 has 11 amino acids. Trimming shortened V by 8 bases and J by 4 bases, and 8 bases separated the two germline ends. 13 Jbeta primers and 60 Vbeta primers were used for the PCR. Sequencing was performed with immunoSEQ multiplex PCR; in TCRdb, only in-frame clones are kept and a portion is missing. The table has about 170,000 clones, roughly 70% seen once. The gene calls are TRBV20-1 and TRBJ1-4; D uncertain. The TCR sequence derives from a woman between 45 and 60 years old in good health and CMV-seropositive. Material for sequencing was PBMCs. For the CDR3, the DNA is TGCAGTACGGAGAATAATGAAAAACTGTTTTTT. Translating gives CSTENNEKLFF.